This TCR beta chain was obtained from a study of T cell repertoires in cytomegalovirus infection. Germline-derived CDR1 and CDR2 are SGHTA and FQGNSA. This CDR3 has 15 residues. Trimming stripped 5 bases from V and 0 bases from J, with 11 bases between. This clonotype was counted at least ten times. Each CDR3 protein is one row after TCRdb ran MiXCR on the reads. The table records approximately 630,000 distinct CDR3 sequences, 20% to 25% of them present only once. V gene TRBV7-2 combines with J gene TRBJ2-1; D not resolved. The source of this sequence is a human donor in good health (CMV status not recorded). Some clones in this sample may be carry-over from other donors' samples. Sequenced material: CD8+ T cells from PBMCs. Here the CDR3 reads CASSERRVSYNEQFF. CDR3 nucleotide sequence: TGTGCCAGCAGCGAACGGAGAGTCTCCTACAATGAGCAGTTCTTC.